A single sample is the source of the 11 T cell receptor beta chains below, sequenced in a study of shared clonotypes between healthy human individuals (TCRdb year 2020). The protocol used for the library was the immunoSEQ multiplex PCR assay. TCRdb took this table from immuneACCESS and kept in-frame rearrangements with V and J called. Such tables lack part of the clones; where checked against another copy, unresolved V genes explain under half of the gap, and the rest is unexplained. The sample table lists about 1.1 million clones, 78% of them with a count of one. The ten top clones hold around 0.6% of the sample. Material: memory CD4+ T cells from PBMCs. The sample's cell subset or site label, in plain terms: CD45RA-negative fraction. These receptors were collected from a man in his late teens or twenties in good health. Some clones in this sample may be carry-over from other donors' samples.

Written as DNA, the CDR3 is TGTGCCAGCAGCCTAACAACAGGGACTGTTGGAAACACCATATATTTT. Amino acids: CASSLTTGTVGNTIYF. The chain has TRBV7-6 and TRBJ1-3; D possibly corresponds to TRBD1 (6 bases). CDR3 length equals 16 residues. The germline V gene encodes CDR1 SGHVS and CDR2 FNYEAQ. The V end lost 5 bases, the J end lost 3 bases, and 17 bases lay between the germline ends.

This sequence joins TRBV2 and TRBJ2-2; D ambiguous. CDR3 length: 15 amino acids. Deletions cut 8 bases from V and 4 bases from J, with 17 bases between. CDR1 is SNHLY, CDR2 FYNNEI, per germline. The CDR3 coding sequence is TGTGCCAGCTATTCTCGGACCCATGCCACCGGGGAGCTGTTTTTT. Encoded protein: CASYSRTHATGELFF. Using reference TRBV2 and TRBJ2-2 for the parts outside the CDR3, the full variable domain is EPEVTQTPSHQVTQMGQEVILRCVPISNHLYFYWYRQILGQKVEFLVSFYNNEISEKSEIFDDQFSVERPDGSNFTLKIRSTKLEDSAMYFCASYSRTHATGELFFGEGSRLTVL.

The chain employs TRBV28 and TRBJ1-5, with D hard to call. V dropped 4 bases and J dropped 5 bases, with 18 bases sitting between them. This CDR3 comprises 16 residues. Germline values: CDR1 MDHEN, CDR2 SYDVKM. The CDR3 protein is CASSSAMVRRDQPQHF. CDR3 DNA sequence: TGTGCCAGCAGTTCCGCCATGGTCCGGCGGGATCAGCCCCAGCATTTT. The full variable domain, its missing parts supplied by reference TRBV28 and TRBJ1-5, is DVKVTQSSRYLVKRTGEKVFLECVQDMDHENMFWYRQDPGLGLRLIYFSYDVKMKEKGDIPEGYSVSREKKERFSLILESASTNQTSMYLCASSSAMVRRDQPQHFGDGTRLSIL.

This clone was observed a few times. The chain uses TRBV15 and TRBJ1-2; D unresolved. The CDR3 has 15 amino acids. V was pared by 2 bases and J by 4 bases, with 14 bases between. In germline, CDR1 is LNHNV, CDR2 YYDKDF (reference sequence). CDR3 nucleotide sequence: TGTGCCACCAGCAGACCTGGCCCGGGATCCTATGGCTACACCTTC. It is translated as CATSRPGPGSYGYTF.

In its sample, this clone was seen a few times. The chain carries TRBV4-1 and TRBJ1-4; TRBD1 is a possible D gene (5 bases). V was pared by 4 bases and J by 6 bases, with 18 bases between. The germline V gene has CDR1 MGHRA and CDR2 YSYEKL. This CDR3 region has 16 residues. DNA of the CDR3: TGCGCCAGCAGCCCCTCTCGGGGGGTTAGGGATGAAAAACTGTTTTTT. Protein: CASSPSRGVRDEKLFF.

The rearrangement uses TRBV7-2 and TRBJ1-3, with TRBD1 identical over 9 bases. Germline-derived CDR1 and CDR2 are SGHTA and FQGNSA. The CDR3 runs to 15 residues. V lost 5 bases to trimming and J lost 4 bases; unmatched junction nucleotides: 6. The CDR3 sequence is CASSPPGQGGNTIYF. The CDR3 region has the DNA TGTGCCAGCAGCCCTCCGGGACAGGGAGGAAACACCATATATTTT.

In its sample, this clone was seen a few times. The chain has TRBV6-1 and TRBJ2-1; D is possibly TRBD1 (5 bases). This CDR3 region has 16 residues. CDR1 MNHNS and CDR2 SASEGT come from the germline V gene. Trimming took 4 bases from V and 2 from J, leaving 15 bases between them. CDR3 protein: CASSGSQGSPYNEQFF. CDR3 DNA sequence: TGTGCCAGCAGTGGTTCCCAGGGTTCGCCCTACAATGAGCAGTTCTTC.

This sequence joins TRBV15 and TRBJ1-4; 8 bases fit TRBD1. The CDR3 is 15 amino acids. With V trimmed by 2 bases and J by 4 bases, 3 bases remained unmatched. CDR1 is LNHNV and CDR2 is YYDKDF in the germline V gene (reference sequence). Here the CDR3 reads CATSRQTGVNEKLFF. In DNA, the CDR3 is TGTGCCACCAGCAGACAGACAGGGGTTAATGAAAAACTGTTTTTT.

V usage is TRBV2 and J usage is TRBJ2-3; D gene uncertain. Germline V CDR1 and CDR2: SNHLY, FYNNEI. Trimming took 7 bases from V and 0 from J, leaving 5 bases between them. The CDR3 is made up of 12 amino acids. As DNA, the CDR3 is TGTGCCAGCACAACTAGCACAGATACGCAGTATTTT. Its protein product is CASTTSTDTQYF.

This chain uses TRBV11-3 with TRBJ2-6, with 7 bases that match TRBD1. This CDR3 contains 15 residues. The junction had 6 bases not matched to a gene; V was cut back by 6 bases and J by 4 bases. Germline V CDR1 and CDR2: SGHNT, YENEEA. The CDR3 sequence is CASSSTGVGANVLTF. CDR3 nucleotides: TGTGCCAGCAGTTCTACAGGGGTCGGGGCCAACGTCCTGACTTTC.

The chain uses TRBV28 and TRBJ2-7; D is unresolved. The CDR3 has 15 residues. V was cut by 5 bases and J by 5 bases, with 19 bases left in between. Germline V gene data show CDR1 as MDHEN and CDR2 as SYDVKM. The CDR3 nucleotides are TGTGCCAGCAGTCAGGACGGCCCTCCCGGCGACGAGCAGTACTTC. It codes for CASSQDGPPGDEQYF.